Ten or more counts support the clone carrying this T cell receptor (beta chain). The sample belongs to a study of T cell repertoires in cytomegalovirus infection. Whole-study context: Evidence of both CMV infection and a matching HLA type came from public TCR beta signatures.

MiXCR, run by TCRdb on the reads, gives a single entry per CDR3 protein. Among 150,000 to 200,000 distinct CDR3 sequences, about an eighth were seen once, and the ten largest hold more than 20%. The length of the CDR3 is 11 residues. Germline V gene data show CDR1 as SGHTA and CDR2 as FQGNSA. The ends were cut back, 2 bases at V and 6 bases at J, with 4 bases in the middle. The chain couples TRBV7-2 to TRBJ2-5; D is unclear. Material: PBMCs. This TCR was recovered from a human donor in good health (CMV status not recorded). Some clones in this sample may be carry-over from other donors' samples. The CDR3 DNA reads as TGTGCCAGCAGCTTAAGGCAGACCCAGTACTTC. Its protein is CASSLRQTQYF.